This TCR beta chain appears in the sequencing data of a study of blood T cells in healthy people across ages. A second roughly 7 to 11 cycle PCR used barcoded and J-beta primers. Each cDNA molecule received a tag from a template-switch adaptor that had 12 random nucleotides. TCRdb reanalysed the 5' RACE reads using MiXCR and keeps one entry per CDR3 protein. The top ten clones hold around 13% of a sample with about 1.1 million distinct CDR3 sequences, more than 30% of them seen once. This clonotype has just a few counts. CDR3 length: 17 amino acids. Losses at the gene ends were 1 base for V and 3 bases for J; bases not matched to a gene: 6. CDR1 is SEHNR and CDR2 is FQNEAQ in the germline V gene (reference sequence).

The sample consisted of blood. This chain connects TRBV7-9 to TRBJ2-4; 10 bases are shared with TRBD2. The sequence was obtained from a man aged 18-30 years in good health. DNA for the CDR3: TGTGCCAGCAGCTTAGAGAGACAGCGGGAGGGCAAAAACATTCAGTACTTC. Its translation is CASSLERQREGKNIQYF.